Listed here are 17 T cell receptor beta chains from one sample, sequenced in a study of cytomegalovirus exposure and HLA in healthy donors. 60 Vbeta and 13 Jbeta primers were used in PCR. Profiled with immunoSEQ multiplex PCR; TCRdb holds only in-frame clones, not every one. The sample comprises over 150,000 clones, roughly three quarters of which are singletons, and approximately 13% rests with the top ten. The sequenced sample was PBMCs. The receptors were gathered from a woman aged 45-65 years in good health and CMV-seropositive.

Comment on this clone: This specimen includes other DNA sequences encoding the same CDR3. The V call is TRBV9, the J call TRBJ2-1; tentative D call: TRBD1 (6 bases). V was trimmed by 4 bases and J by 3 bases, leaving 11 bases between them. CDR3 length equals 14 residues. The germline gives CDR1 SGDLS, CDR2 YYNGEE. As DNA, the CDR3 is TGTGCCAGCAGCCCCCGGGACATCTACAATGAGCAGTTCTTC. It translates to CASSPRDIYNEQFF.

This clone showed up just once. The chain recombines TRBV5-1 with TRBJ1-2; 7 nucleotides line up with TRBD1. The V gene's germline CDR1 is SGHRS and CDR2 YFSETQ. The V segment lost 3 bases and the J segment 6 bases; nucleotides outside the gene matches: 11. The CDR3 is 15 residues long. Here the CDR3 reads CASSSPKDRIDGYTF. The CDR3 DNA sequence: TGCGCCAGCAGCTCACCAAAGGACAGGATAGATGGCTACACCTTC.

CDR3 DNA sequence: TGTGCCAGCAGCCCCCCCGGGATGCACAATCAGCCCCAGCATTTT. Its protein product is CASSPPGMHNQPQHF. The V and J genes are TRBV2 and TRBJ1-5; D unclear. The germline CDR1 and CDR2 sequences are SNHLY and FYNNEI. CDR3 length equals 15 residues. V was clipped by 6 bases and J by 3 bases, with 15 bases between them.

The table lists this clone with a count of one. The CDR3 loop is CASRDRAGEQYF. In nucleotides, the CDR3 is TGTGCCAGCAGGGACAGGGCTGGCGAGCAGTACTTC. This chain connects TRBV6-1 to TRBJ2-7; 8 nucleotides align to TRBD1. CDR3 length equals 12 residues. V gave up 6 bases and J gave up 6 bases; unmatched junction bases: 4. The germline V gene encodes CDR1 MNHNS and CDR2 SASEGT.

This chain joins TRBV19 and TRBJ2-2, with D uncertain. Germline V gene data show CDR1 as LNHDA and CDR2 as SQIVND (reference sequence). V was shortened by 1 base and J by 6 bases, with 9 bases between the two germline ends. The CDR3 covers 14 residues. CDR3 sequence reads: CASSIVGAAGELFF. As DNA, the CDR3 is TGTGCCAGTAGTATAGTAGGCGCGGCCGGGGAGCTGTTTTTT.

The V and J genes are TRBV2 and TRBJ2-3; 11 bases match TRBD2. V lost 6 bases and J lost 5; bases outside the gene matches: 7. The CDR3 consists of 15 residues. Germline CDR1 reads SNHLY; CDR2 reads FYNNEI. The CDR3, as DNA: TGTGCCAGCAGCATAGCGGGGGGGAGGGGAGATACGCAGTATTTT. Translated: CASSIAGGRGDTQYF.

The genes are TRBV7-8 and TRBJ2-3; D is undetermined. From germline, CDR1 is SGHVS and CDR2 FQNEAQ. This CDR3 spans 16 amino acids. Trimming removed 5 bases from V and 2 bases from J, with 17 bases in between. CDR3 bases: TGTGCCAGCAGCACCGCTGCGATCCTGAACACAGATACGCAGTATTTT. Protein: CASSTAAILNTDTQYF.

The gene calls are TRBV2 and TRBJ1-2; 7 bases fit TRBD1. The germline V gene encodes CDR1 SNHLY and CDR2 FYNNEI. This CDR3 contains 14 residues. Losses at the gene ends were 6 bases for V and 4 bases for J; bases not matched to a gene: 8. CDR3 nucleotides: TGTGCCAGCAGGGAACAGGGGAAAGGCTATGGCTACACCTTC. Protein product: CASREQGKGYGYTF.

V usage is TRBV2 and J usage is TRBJ1-1; TRBD1 agrees at 8 bases. Germline CDR1 and CDR2: SNHLY and FYNNEI. The CDR3 is made up of 15 amino acids. The junction had 7 bases not matched to a gene; V was cut back by 6 bases and J by 1 base. In DNA form, the CDR3 reads TGTGCCAGCAGGCCCTCTCAGGGGGCGAACACTGAAGCTTTCTTT. It encodes CASRPSQGANTEAFF.

This clone was found once. This chain links TRBV2 with TRBJ2-3, with 7 bases matching TRBD1. The germline V gene has CDR1 SNHLY and CDR2 FYNNEI. The CDR3 is 13 residues long. V was pared by 6 bases and J by 6 bases, with 6 bases of the junction left unmatched. The CDR3 nucleotides read TGTGCCAGCAGCGTTCTCAGGGGGGATACGCAGTATTTT. Residues: CASSVLRGDTQYF.

This chain joins TRBV9 and TRBJ1-4, with 9 nucleotides matching TRBD1. The CDR3 runs to 15 residues. CDR1 SGDLS and CDR2 YYNGEE come from the germline V gene. Trimming took 4 bases from V and 7 from J; bases not matched to a gene: 8. CDR3 protein: CASSSKQGAAEKLFF. CDR3 DNA: TGTGCCAGCAGCTCCAAACAGGGGGCAGCTGAAAAACTGTTTTTT.

The rearrangement joins TRBV5-1 to TRBJ2-5, with D maybe TRBD1 (7 bases). V was pared by 2 bases and J by 5 bases, with 13 bases between. The germline gives CDR1 SGHRS, CDR2 YFSETQ. The CDR3 consists of 14 residues. As DNA, the CDR3 is TGCGCCAGCAGCTTCCAGGGGGGCCGGGAGACCCAGTACTTC. Its translation is CASSFQGGRETQYF.

V gene TRBV2 combines with J gene TRBJ2-5, with 7 bases identical to TRBD1. CDR3 size: 13 residues. V lost 7 bases, J lost 5 bases, and 7 bases stayed unmatched. Looked up from germline, CDR1 is SNHLY and CDR2 is FYNNEI. This CDR3 reads CASNHRGRETQYF. The CDR3 nucleotides read TGTGCCAGCAACCACAGGGGCAGGGAGACCCAGTACTTC.

The chain links TRBV5-1 to TRBJ1-1; D is unclear. V dropped 0 bases and J dropped 1 base, with 10 bases sitting between them. Germline values: CDR1 SGHRS, CDR2 YFSETQ. CDR3 length equals 15 residues. In nucleotides, the CDR3 is TGCGCCAGCAGCTTGGAAGGCAGACAGAACACTGAAGCTTTCTTT. Its translation is CASSLEGRQNTEAFF.

The J gene is TRBJ2-3, the V gene TRBV2; 15 nucleotides match TRBD2. The CDR3 is 15 residues long. Germline V CDR1 and CDR2: SNHLY, FYNNEI. The V and J ends lost 6 bases and 10 bases, in that order; junction bases with no gene match: 8. CDR3 in amino acids: CASRRTSGGAAAQYF. CDR3 DNA: TGTGCCAGCAGGAGGACTAGCGGGGGGGCCGCAGCGCAGTATTTT.

V is TRBV5-1 and J is TRBJ1-6; 7 bases are shared with TRBD1. CDR3 size: 14 residues. V lost 2 bases, J lost 9 bases, and 5 bases stayed unmatched. CDR1 SGHRS and CDR2 YFSETQ come from the germline V gene. The CDR3 region is CASSLGQDGSPLHF. CDR3 DNA: TGCGCCAGCAGCTTAGGACAGGATGGTTCACCCCTCCACTTT. Full variable domain (remainder filled in from reference TRBV5-1 and TRBJ1-6): KAGVTQTPRYLIKTRGQQVTLSCSPISGHRSVSWYQQTPGQGLQFLFEYFSETQRNKGNFPGRFSGRQFSNSRSEMNVSTLELGDSALYLCASSLGQDGSPLHFGNGTRLTVT.

This rearrangement joins TRBV18 to TRBJ2-1; no firm D call. Germline V lookup: CDR1 KGHSH, CDR2 LQKENI. V gave up 0 bases and J gave up 12 bases, with 12 bases separating them. CDR3 length: 13 amino acids. The CDR3 region is CASSPPWLGGQFF. Written as DNA, the CDR3 is TGTGCCAGCTCACCACCGTGGCTAGGCGGGCAGTTCTTC. The variable domain in full, with the rest retrieved from reference TRBV18 and TRBJ2-1, is NAGVMQNPRHLVRRRGQEARLRCSPMKGHSHVYWYRQLPEEGLKFMVYLQKENIIDESGMPKERFSAEFPKEGPSILRIQQVVRGDSAAYFCASSPPWLGGQFFGPGTRLTVL.